This T cell receptor beta chain was recovered during a study of cytomegalovirus exposure and HLA in healthy donors (dated by TCRdb to between 2016 and 2019). Regarding the research as a whole: An earlier analysis of roughly 630 of the donors reported 276 Gb of sequence data and approximately 110 million unique TCR beta sequences from about 200 million T cells. Around 320 gigabases of sequencing data and tens of millions of unique TCR sequences were included in an early release covering around 600 HLA-typed donors. Of the roughly 410 genotyped donors, less than 85% were placed in the genetic ancestry cluster associated with self-reported Caucasian donors. The study aimed to test whether signatures of past pathogen exposure could be identified by cataloging public T cell receptors. The study profiled the T cell repertoires of 550 to 700 subjects by immunosequencing and related them to cytomegalovirus serostatus. Besides the first cohort of roughly 660 subjects, a separate validation cohort made up of over a hundred different subjects was used. The study combined high-throughput TCR immunosequencing, statistical association of individual TCRs with disease status, and machine learning to predict cytomegalovirus infection status. A later analysis re-analyzed previously published TCR beta repertoires from approximately 700 donors and added high-resolution HLA genotyping to study TCR occurrence patterns. In the later analysis, no new phenotypic data were used to find candidate immune exposures; instead, reliance was placed on TCR beta sequences and their occurrence across donors. In an earlier analysis of about 590 of the donors, high-throughput TCR beta sequencing was used to judge whether each TCR beta V gene segment behaved as functional or pseudogenic. Donor age, sex, ethnicity and CMV serostatus were compiled alongside the repertoire data. In a later genetic analysis, genome-wide SNP genotypes for about 55% of the 666 donors were used, and that subset was treated as a discovery cohort. Every discovery cohort repertoire had been produced on one sequencing platform. Both class I and class II loci were covered by HLA typing, at four-digit resolution. Typing coverage differed by locus: A, B, C, DRB1 and DQB1 were typed in roughly 629-630 donors, DQA1 in 500 to 550, DPA1 in some 570, and DPB1 in 450 to 490. Because of strong linkage in the cohort, roughly five DR-DQ haplotypes were treated as single units for association and clustering. Among about 390 genotyped donors of the cohort, an average of approximately 240,000 unique TCR beta nucleotide sequences were sequenced per donor, about a sixth of them non-productive.

In total, about 650 healthy bone marrow donors made up the cohort. At the time of sampling, all cohort members were nominally healthy, though unrecorded immune exposures were likely present. The donor was CMV seronegative and was included in the group of 352 seronegative cohort members. Each donor provided a peripheral blood sample, and peripheral blood mononuclear cells were used for TCR beta sequencing. Genomic DNA was extracted from the blood cell samples with the Qiagen DNeasy Blood Extraction Kit. Trimming costs V 8 bases and J 6 bases, and their ends lie 16 bases apart. The CDR3 measures 12 amino acids from cysteine to phenylalanine. Only the CDR3 portion is preserved as DNA: 36 bases, with reading frame beginning at the first base. In the germline V gene, CDR1 corresponds to SQVTM and CDR2 to ANQGSEA. About this clone itself: Its antigen remains undetermined. No qualities accompany the bases; no much larger clone lies one base away.

The method behind the library was the immunoSEQ multiplex PCR assay. The multiplex PCR relied on a mix of 60 forward primers for TCR Vbeta segments and 13 reverse primers for TCR Jbeta segments. The CDR3 region of rearranged TCR beta genes was amplified from genomic DNA by a multiplex PCR assay. On the Illumina HiSeq System, the amplified TCR beta libraries were sequenced as 87-base-pair reads. As for the original processing: In a later analysis, some 80 million unique TCR beta chains were counted across the 690 or so repertoires, and roughly 11 million of these chains were shared by at least two donors. To remove PCR and sequencing errors, raw reads were error-corrected and collapsed into unique sequences using a nearest-neighbor algorithm that merged closely related sequences. To assign V, D and J gene segments, CDR3 sequences were aligned to IMGT reference sequences. Each retained sequence needed at least a six-nucleotide match to both a V gene segment and a J gene segment. Rearrangements were classified as productive when the CDR3 lacked stop codons and remained in frame with V and J, and all other rearrangements were classified as non-productive. Following IMGT convention, CDR3 was defined as the stretch from the second conserved V-encoded cysteine to the conserved J-encoded phenylalanine. In an earlier analysis of around 540 of the donors, sequences lacking an unambiguous match to a single V gene segment were excluded. An earlier analysis of approximately 590 of the donors called V segments functional above 56.7% productive rearrangements and segregating when the between-donor standard deviation exceeded 5%. A statistical classification framework was built for diagnosing cytomegalovirus status from the catalog of TCR beta chain sequences. V and J gene assignment, in a later analysis, came from comparing TCR nucleotide sequences with IMGT/GENE-DB human TR gene sequences. A later analysis assigned CDR3 sequences and most-parsimonious VDJ recombination scenarios with the TCRdist pipeline. In a later analysis, every TCR beta chain was defined by the combination of its CDR3 amino acid sequence and its V-gene family, and reads without a unique V-gene family were dropped. A later analysis removed 550 to 700 highly shared, low-generation-probability nucleotide sequences to deal with suspected cross-contamination and a sequencing artifact. In a later analysis, a clonal expansion index was calculated for each public chain from normalized within-repertoire ranks of inferred template counts. A later analysis computed generation probabilities with a VDJ recombination model fitted to out-of-frame rearrangements, and checked the results against IGoR. A later analysis scored TCR-TCR, TCR-HLA and TCR-CMV co-occurrence with hypergeometric tests, applying a repertoire-size bias correction to TCR pairs. A later analysis estimated false discovery rates by permuting HLA or CMV assignments 20 times. A later analysis grouped co-occurring TCRs with DBSCAN, adding TCRdist sequence similarity when clustering within HLA-allele-positive subsets. Repertoires with fewer than 30,000 or more than 120,000 public chains were left out of co-occurrence clustering, as were four to six repertoires with anomalous nucleotide sharing. TCRdb provides this immuneACCESS table in a form limited to in-frame rearrangements. Some clones are lacking; in checked studies, under half of them reflect an unresolved V gene, and why the rest are absent is not known. V and J calls and clone size come straight from that table; D and trimming were deduced from the DNA. A total of 250,000 or so clones appear in this sample, 80% to 95% of them only once. Less than 2% of the sample belongs to the ten largest clones.

Summary of the overall study and its limitations: Only TCR beta chains were sequenced in this cohort, and the absence of alpha or paired-chain data limited detectable features. A group of highly shared sequence variants was considered likely to be a technical artifact of the sequencing pipeline. In a later genetic analysis, a missense DCLRE1C variant was associated with V-gene and J-gene trimming of TCR beta chains, and the association was replicated in an independent cohort. Assigning TCR associations to individual alleles was difficult when HLA alleles, especially DR and DQ, strongly co-occurred. Because counts were too low, seventeen rarely observed V segments, including chromosome 9 orphons, were left out of the earlier analysis of approximately 580 of the donors. A later analysis found that most CMV-associated TCR beta chains appeared HLA-restricted, with HLA associations seemingly driven largely by CMV exposure. In a later analysis, TCR association rates were found to vary across HLA loci, with the most associated TCRs seen for DRB1 alleles and the fewest for HLA-C alleles. While some public TCRs were present in many individuals, most TCR sequences turned up only very rarely across donors. Compared with equally common non-associated chains, HLA-associated TCR beta chains in a later analysis were more clonally expanded and had lower generation probabilities. A total of 164 TCR beta chains were listed by the study as associated with cytomegalovirus. Because HLA typing was missing for some donors at each locus, association tests included only the typed subset. According to a later analysis, parvovirus B19, influenza, CMV and Epstein-Barr virus appeared linked to several top co-occurrence clusters. At a false discovery rate of 0.05, a later analysis linked about 17,000 TCR beta sequences to specific HLA alleles. Roughly uniform sequencing depth across donors was assumed in presence/absence analyses, although this assumption may not hold. In vitro tests confirmed that a few of the cytomegalovirus-associated TCR beta chains recognize cytomegalovirus antigens. A later genetic analysis reported fewer N-insertions in productive TCRs among donors in an Asian-associated ancestry cluster than the roughly 620-donor mean. Cytomegalovirus status was reported to be diagnosed by the classifier with high specificity and sensitivity in both the original and validation cohorts. Linkage disequilibrium might explain the correlated functional status among segregating V segments, but an unknown experimental factor could not be ruled out. According to the authors, the approach could potentially be generalized to other disease states and immunological phenotypes. The only immune exposure information available for the cohort was CMV serostatus. A further reported finding was that TCR beta sequences accurately predicted the HLA-A and HLA-B alleles for most subjects in the first cohort. Some IMGT-functional V segments, including TRBV6-2 and TRBV6-3, could not be distinguished by the 87-base-pair reads and were therefore excluded. Broadly in line with IMGT annotations, most TCR beta V segments showed up in productive rearrangements about 87% or about 30% of the time in an earlier analysis of roughly 590 of the donors.

The chain uses TRBV29-1 and TRBJ2-5; the D segment could be TRBD2, given 6 matching bases. This sequence originates from a girl aged 2 to 9 in good health and CMV-seronegative. Sequencing input: PBMCs. The CDR3 has the sequence CSPGVGPKTQYF. The sequence in DNA is TGCAGCCCGGGAGTTGGGCCGAAGACCCAGTACTTC.